The T cell receptor beta chain described here comes from a study of molecular identifiers for immune sequencing clone quantification. The CDR3 extends over 16 amino acids. The V gene lost 2 bases and the J gene lost 0 bases, with 14 bases spanning the gap. Germline CDR1 and CDR2: SEHNR and FQNEAQ (reference sequence). TCRdb re-derived calls from the PCR reads in MiXCR, one entry per CDR3 protein. The table includes 400,000 to 600,000 distinct CDR3 sequences, about a fifth detected once. In this sample, this clonotype turned up many times. The clonotype originates from a human donor in good health. Some libraries in this study had Jurkat cell RNA spiked in. The genes are TRBV7-9 and TRBJ2-7, with D maybe TRBD1 (6 bases). Material for sequencing was naive CD8+ T cells from blood, with Jurkat cell RNA spiked in. Subset reported: FACS-sorted CD8+CD4-CCR7+CD45RA+ naive T cells. CDR3 DNA: TGTGCCAGCAGCTTACCCCGGGACATCAGCTCCTACGAGCAGTACTTC. Amino acids: CASSLPRDISSYEQYF.